Presented here are 24 T cell receptor beta chains from one specimen sequenced in a study of PD-1 blockade in classical Hodgkin lymphoma. Every patient relapsed after autologous stem cell transplantation, and brentuximab vedotin exposure varied. The data were produced by immunoSEQ multiplex PCR, yet TCRdb's version contains in-frame clones alone and is incomplete. Of 20,000 to 25,000 clones listed, around four fifths are singletons. The material sequenced was peripheral blood mononuclear cells (PBMCs), taken before the second cycle of nivolumab. The receptors shown here come from a human donor with classical Hodgkin lymphoma.

In DNA form, the CDR3 reads TGTGCCAGTAGCCAGGATTACGAGCAGTACTTC. Translating it yields CASSQDYEQYF. The chain recombines TRBV19 with TRBJ2-7; D remains ambiguous. The germline gives CDR1 LNHDA, CDR2 SQIVND (reference sequence). The CDR3 is made up of 11 amino acids. Trimming took off 6 bases at V and 4 bases at J, with 7 bases between the two ends.

A few counts support this clone. The CDR3 DNA reads TGTGCCAGCAGCCCGGGAGGGGGGCAAGAAGATACGCAGTATTTT. It specifies CASSPGGGQEDTQYF. This rearrangement joins TRBV5-6 to TRBJ2-3, with 8 bases lining up with TRBD2. CDR3 length: 15 residues. Germline values: CDR1 SGHDT, CDR2 YYEEEE. V lost 4 bases and J lost 5; bases outside the gene matches: 9.

This rearrangement joins TRBV29-1 to TRBJ2-6; D remains ambiguous. With 5 bases removed from V and 1 base from J, the gap between germline ends came to 18 bases. Looked up from germline, CDR1 is SQVTM and CDR2 is ANQGSEA. The CDR3 consists of 17 residues. The CDR3: CSVSLPAGVSGANVLTF. CDR3 in DNA: TGCAGCGTTTCTCTCCCGGCAGGAGTTTCTGGGGCCAACGTCCTGACTTTC. Full variable domain (remainder filled in from reference TRBV29-1 and TRBJ2-6): SAVISQKPSRDICQRGTSLTIQCQVDSQVTMMFWYRQQPGQSLTLIATANQGSEATYESGFVIDKFPISRPNLTFSTLTVSNMSPEDSSIYLCSVSLPAGVSGANVLTFGAGSRLTVL.

The CDR3 DNA follows: TGCGCCAGCAGCCATTTGGGACAGTCCGGCTACACCTTC. The encoded protein is CASSHLGQSGYTF. The rearrangement joins TRBV4-3 to TRBJ1-2; 7 bases map to TRBD1. Germline lookup yields CDR1 LGHNA and CDR2 YSLEER. This CDR3 is 13 amino acids long. The V segment lost 3 bases and the J segment 8 bases; nucleotides outside the gene matches: 6.

This chain joins TRBV6-1 and TRBJ1-1; D is unresolved. The ends were cut back, 2 bases at V and 1 base at J, with 5 bases in the middle. CDR3 size: 13 residues. CDR1 is MNHNS and CDR2 is SASEGT in the germline V gene. The CDR3 DNA is TGTGCCAGCAGTGAACGACAGAACACTGAAGCTTTCTTT. This encodes CASSERQNTEAFF.

In its sample, this clone was seen a few times. CDR3 residues: CASSLNWNYGYTF. CDR3 bases: TGTGCCAGCAGCTTAAATTGGAACTATGGCTACACCTTC. The genes are TRBV7-9 and TRBJ1-2, with no clear D. V lost 2 bases to trimming and J lost 2 bases, with 6 bases between them. The CDR3 has 13 amino acids. Looked up from germline, CDR1 is SEHNR and CDR2 is FQNEAQ (reference sequence). The full variable domain, rest sourced from reference TRBV7-9 and TRBJ1-2, is DTGVSQNPRHKITKRGQNVTFRCDPISEHNRLYWYRQTLGQGPEFLTYFQNEAQLEKSRLLSDRFSAERPKGSFSTLEIQRTEQGDSAMYLCASSLNWNYGYTFGSGTRLTVV.

The gene calls are TRBV27 and TRBJ1-1, with no clear D. Germline V gene sequence: CDR1 MNHEY, CDR2 SMNVEV (reference sequence). The CDR3 is 14 amino acids. The V end was cut by 3 bases, the J end by 4 bases, with 12 bases between. For the CDR3, the DNA is TGTGCCAGCAGTTTCAATCCGGGTGGCACTGAAGCTTTCTTT. Its translation is CASSFNPGGTEAFF.

The table lists this clone with a few counts. This chain joins TRBV27 and TRBJ1-2, with D possibly matching TRBD1 (5 bases). CDR3 length: 13 amino acids. V lost 5 bases and J lost 5, with 12 bases in between. Germline-derived CDR1 and CDR2 are MNHEY and SMNVEV (reference sequence). CDR3 in amino acids: CASSTGTVYGYTF. CDR3 in DNA: TGTGCCAGCAGTACCGGGACGGTATATGGCTACACCTTC.

The V call is TRBV2, the J call TRBJ2-1, with 14 bases that match TRBD2. Losses at the gene ends were 6 bases for V and 9 bases for J; bases not matched to a gene: 4. Germline V lookup: CDR1 SNHLY, CDR2 FYNNEI. The CDR3 contains 14 residues. CDR3: CASRTSGGAGEQFF. In DNA, the CDR3 is TGTGCCAGCAGGACTAGCGGGGGGGCGGGTGAGCAGTTCTTC. Full variable domain (outside the CDR3, taken from reference TRBV2 and TRBJ2-1): EPEVTQTPSHQVTQMGQEVILRCVPISNHLYFYWYRQILGQKVEFLVSFYNNEISEKSEIFDDQFSVERPDGSNFTLKIRSTKLEDSAMYFCASRTSGGAGEQFFGPGTRLTVL.

The rearrangement joins TRBV5-1 to TRBJ2-5; 8 positions match TRBD2. Germline CDR1 and CDR2: SGHRS and YFSETQ. The CDR3 spans 17 residues. V shed 1 base and J 4 bases; nucleotides not matched to a gene: 12. CDR3 residues: CASSLSLAGAGAETQYF. CDR3 in DNA: TGCGCCAGCAGCTTGAGCCTAGCGGGTGCTGGGGCAGAGACCCAGTACTTC.

The chain is built from TRBV19 and TRBJ1-1; D is unclear. V gave up 5 bases and J gave up 11 bases, with 18 bases separating them. This CDR3 contains 13 residues. The germline gives CDR1 LNHDA, CDR2 SQIVND (reference sequence). The CDR3 loop is CASSPAPNSEAFF. The CDR3 DNA follows: TGTGCCAGTAGTCCCGCCCCTAACTCAGAGGCTTTCTTT. The full variable domain, its missing parts supplied by reference TRBV19 and TRBJ1-1, is DGGITQSPKYLFRKEGQNVTLSCEQNLNHDAMYWYRQDPGQGLRLIYYSQIVNDFQKGDIAEGYSVSREKKESFPLTVTSAQKNPTAFYLCASSPAPNSEAFFGQGTRLTVV.

This clone came up a few times. The chain is built from TRBV6-1 and TRBJ1-6; D is unresolved. The CDR3 extends over 16 amino acids. Germline-derived CDR1 and CDR2 are MNHNS and SASEGT. V was pared by 1 base and J by 4 bases, with 11 bases between. The CDR3 DNA follows: TGTGCCAGCAGTGAAGGTCGGGCACTTTATAATTCACCCCTCCACTTT. Translation: CASSEGRALYNSPLHF.

V is TRBV19 and J is TRBJ1-2; D not resolved. The CDR3 loop spans 14 amino acids. Trimming took 10 bases from V and 0 from J, leaving 15 bases between them. Germline assignment: CDR1 LNHDA and CDR2 SQIVND (reference sequence). CDR3 coding DNA: TGTGCCACCAAACAGCCAGGCCCTAACTATGGCTACACCTTC. Protein product: CATKQPGPNYGYTF. Full variable domain (outside the CDR3, taken from reference TRBV19 and TRBJ1-2): DGGITQSPKYLFRKEGQNVTLSCEQNLNHDAMYWYRQDPGQGLRLIYYSQIVNDFQKGDIAEGYSVSREKKESFPLTVTSAQKNPTAFYLCATKQPGPNYGYTFGSGTRLTVV.

This clone has a handful of counts. This chain joins TRBV6-5 and TRBJ1-2; D possibly corresponds to TRBD1 (5 bases). The V end was cut by 0 bases, the J end by 2 bases, with 13 bases between. Germline V gives CDR1 MNHEY, CDR2 SVGAGI. The CDR3 totals 16 residues. This CDR3 reads CASSYSRTGGNYGYTF. CDR3 sequence (DNA): TGTGCCAGCAGTTACTCGAGGACGGGGGGGAACTATGGCTACACCTTC.

This chain links TRBV6-1 with TRBJ2-2; a possible D gene is TRBD1 (6 bases). There are 15 residues in the CDR3. The V gene lost 3 bases and the J gene lost 6 bases, with 14 bases spanning the gap. CDR1 and CDR2 from the germline V gene are MNHNS and SASEGT. The CDR3 DNA follows: TGTGCCAGCAGTGAGAGGGGGATGTGGGCCGGGGAGCTGTTTTTT. The encoded protein is CASSERGMWAGELFF.

V gene TRBV2 combines with J gene TRBJ2-4; D gene uncertain. Germline V gene data show CDR1 as SNHLY and CDR2 as FYNNEI. Deletions cut 4 bases from V and 4 bases from J, with 8 bases between. This CDR3 region has 13 residues. The CDR3 region has the DNA TGTGCCAGCAGTGTTGAGCCAAAAAACATTCAGTACTTC. The encoded protein is CASSVEPKNIQYF.

The V and J genes are TRBV15 and TRBJ1-2; tentatively, D is TRBD1 (6 bases). This CDR3 is 13 amino acids long. Trimming removed 0 bases at V and 8 bases at J, with 10 bases between. The germline gives CDR1 LNHNV, CDR2 YYDKDF (reference sequence). The CDR3 loop reads CATSREGAGGYTF. The CDR3 DNA is TGTGCCACCAGCAGAGAGGGGGCGGGCGGCTACACCTTC.

The chain uses TRBV4-1 and TRBJ1-2; D is uncertain. CDR1 is MGHRA, CDR2 YSYEKL, per germline. Between the trimmed V and J ends, which lost 4 bases and 0 bases, there was a span of 9 bases. The CDR3 consists of 14 residues. The CDR3 loop reads CASSPEEANYGYTF. The DNA for the CDR3 is TGCGCCAGCAGCCCCGAGGAGGCTAACTATGGCTACACCTTC.

On this clone: The same CDR3 is also encoded by other DNA sequences in this sample. The CDR3 nucleotides read TGTGCCATCAGTGAGTCGGGGGCCCACGAGCAGTACTTC. Protein sequence: CAISESGAHEQYF. The rearrangement uses TRBV10-3 and TRBJ2-7; D may be TRBD1 (6 bases). The V gene's germline CDR1 is ENHRY and CDR2 SYGVKD. V lost 0 bases, J lost 5 bases, and 8 bases lay in between. This CDR3 is 13 amino acids long.

The V gene is TRBV2, the J gene TRBJ1-2; unclear D gene. This CDR3 spans 17 amino acids. Germline CDR1 SNHLY, CDR2 FYNNEI. The V gene lost 2 bases and the J gene lost 3 bases, with 19 bases spanning the gap. In nucleotides, the CDR3 is TGTGCCAGCAGTGAATTTAGCAGTCCCGGGGTAGACTATGGCTACACCTTC. It codes for CASSEFSSPGVDYGYTF. Full variable domain (outside the CDR3, taken from reference TRBV2 and TRBJ1-2): EPEVTQTPSHQVTQMGQEVILRCVPISNHLYFYWYRQILGQKVEFLVSFYNNEISEKSEIFDDQFSVERPDGSNFTLKIRSTKLEDSAMYFCASSEFSSPGVDYGYTFGSGTRLTVV.

The chain combines TRBV2 with TRBJ1-1; 9 nucleotides match TRBD1. After removal of 4 bases from V and 10 bases from J, the junction contained 7 bases not matched to a gene. Germline V gene sequence: CDR1 SNHLY, CDR2 FYNNEI. This CDR3 has 13 residues. CDR3 sequence reads: CASSAGTGRTAFF. The CDR3 bases are TGTGCCAGCAGTGCCGGGACAGGGCGGACAGCTTTCTTT.

The chain employs TRBV19 and TRBJ2-3; 7 bases are a match to TRBD1. Germline-derived CDR1 and CDR2 are LNHDA and SQIVND (reference sequence). CDR3 size: 13 residues. Losses at the gene ends were 8 bases for V and 3 bases for J; bases not matched to a gene: 5. The CDR3 sequence is CASSSQGTDTQYF. The CDR3 nucleotides read TGTGCCAGTTCATCACAGGGGACAGATACGCAGTATTTT.

The J gene is TRBJ2-3, the V gene TRBV5-1, with a weak D call TRBD2 (5 bases). The V end lost 4 bases, the J end lost 3 bases, and 12 bases lay between the germline ends. CDR1 and CDR2 (germline): SGHRS, YFSETQ. This CDR3 has 14 amino acids. The CDR3 DNA follows: TGCGCCAGCAGCCTAGGACTCAAAACAGATACGCAGTATTTT. Its translation is CASSLGLKTDTQYF.

This clone was detected only once. This chain connects TRBV7-9 to TRBJ1-1; possible D gene TRBD1, 5 bases. The CDR3 totals 14 residues. Germline-derived CDR1 and CDR2 are SEHNR and FQNEAQ (reference sequence). The V end was cut by 5 bases, the J end by 6 bases, with 16 bases between. The DNA of the CDR3 is TGTGCCAGCAGCGTCGAACAGGTATACGCTGAAGCTTTCTTT. Translating it yields CASSVEQVYAEAFF.